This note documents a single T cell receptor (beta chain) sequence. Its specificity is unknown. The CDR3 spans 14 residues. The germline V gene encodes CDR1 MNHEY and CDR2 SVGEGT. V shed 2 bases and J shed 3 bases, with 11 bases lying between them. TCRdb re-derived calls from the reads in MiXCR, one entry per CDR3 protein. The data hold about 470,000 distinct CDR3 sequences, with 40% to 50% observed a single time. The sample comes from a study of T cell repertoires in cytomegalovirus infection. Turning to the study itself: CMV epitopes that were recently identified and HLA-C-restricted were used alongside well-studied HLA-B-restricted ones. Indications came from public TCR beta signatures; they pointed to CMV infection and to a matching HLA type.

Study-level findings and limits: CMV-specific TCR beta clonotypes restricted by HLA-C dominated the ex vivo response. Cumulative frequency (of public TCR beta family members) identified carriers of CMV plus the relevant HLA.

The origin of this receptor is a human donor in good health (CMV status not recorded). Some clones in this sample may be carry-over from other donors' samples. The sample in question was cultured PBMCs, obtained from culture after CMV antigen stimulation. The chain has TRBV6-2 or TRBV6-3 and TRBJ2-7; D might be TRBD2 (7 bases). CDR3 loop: CASSYAGASYEQYF. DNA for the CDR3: TGTGCCAGCAGTTACGCGGGGGCTAGCTACGAGCAGTACTTC.